These 22 T cell receptor beta chains originate from one sample sequenced in a study of human CD8 memory T cell subsets. UMI-labeled 5' RACE generated the TCR beta libraries. Using the 5' RACE reads, TCRdb records one entry per CDR3 protein without DNA. The sample table sets out under 8,500 distinct CDR3 sequences. The sequenced sample was CD8+ stem-like memory T cells (TSCM and TCM) sorted from PBMCs. Subset described: stem-like memory CD8 T cells (TSTEM), CCR7+ PD-1- TIGIT-. Source of these receptors: a human donor in good health.

Its frequency marks this clonotype as medium-sized. V and J are TRBV29-1 and TRBJ2-3. Germline V gene data show CDR1 as SQVTM and CDR2 as ANQGSEA. This CDR3 contains 11 residues. The CDR3 is CSVEDLDTQYF.

The chain links TRBV13 to TRBJ2-5. The length of the CDR3 is 14 residues. The V gene's germline CDR1 is PRHDT and CDR2 FYEKMQ (reference sequence). This CDR3 reads CASSLFGEKETQYF. Together with reference TRBV13 and TRBJ2-5, the CDR3 gives the full variable domain: AAGVIQSPRHLIKEKRETATLKCYPIPRHDTVYWYQQGPGQDPQFLISFYEKMQSDKGSIPDRFSAQQFSDYHSELNMSSLELGDSALYFCASSLFGEKETQYFGPGTRLLVL.

The chain recombines TRBV27 with TRBJ1-5. This CDR3 region has 12 residues. Per the germline V gene, CDR1 is MNHEY and CDR2 is SMNVEV (reference sequence). The chain's CDR3 is CASSFQNQPQHF.

This chain joins TRBV28 and TRBJ2-5; TCRdb outputs TRBD1, but without DNA this stays unchecked. Germline lookup yields CDR1 MDHEN and CDR2 SYDVKM. This CDR3 comprises 15 residues. The CDR3 loop is CASRPLTGGQETQYF.

Its frequency marks this clonotype as medium-sized (0.01 to 0.1%). The chain links TRBV14 to TRBJ2-5. Germline CDR1 SGHDN, CDR2 FVKESK. The CDR3 length is 15 residues. CDR3 region: CASSQDMGYQETQYF.

The V call is TRBV4-2, the J call TRBJ2-1; TCRdb reports TRBD2, a call that lacks DNA to check it against. Germline CDR1 reads LGHNA; CDR2 reads YNFKEQ. This CDR3 is 15 amino acids long. Here the CDR3 reads CASSPQGGQFNEQFF.

This chain joins TRBV7-3 and TRBJ2-7; TCRdb lists TRBD2, though no DNA is available to test this call. Germline V CDR1 and CDR2: SGHTA, FQGTGA. The CDR3 runs to 15 residues. The CDR3 sequence is CASSPAASGRAEQYF.

Its frequency marks this clonotype as medium-sized. The V gene is TRBV20-1, the J gene TRBJ2-1; TCRdb designates TRBD2, a call that cannot be tested without DNA. CDR1 and CDR2 from the germline V gene are DFQATT and SNEGSKA (reference sequence). This CDR3 is 14 amino acids long. CDR3 in amino acids: CSASTSPEADEQFF.

This chain links TRBV16 with TRBJ2-5. Germline V gives CDR1 KGHSY, CDR2 FQNENV. There are 14 residues in the CDR3. This CDR3 reads CASSQRQTQETQYF.

V is TRBV7-9 and J is TRBJ1-5; TCRdb reports TRBD1, a call that lacks DNA to check it against. This CDR3 spans 14 amino acids. Germline CDR1 and CDR2: SEHNR and FQNEAQ (reference sequence). The CDR3 loop is CASSLQGTNQPQHF.

This chain joins TRBV28 and TRBJ2-1; TCRdb proposes TRBD2, but this gene call is untestable without DNA. Per germline, CDR1 MDHEN and CDR2 SYDVKM. The CDR3 consists of 12 residues. CDR3 loop: CASSLRGNEQFF.

The chain combines TRBV5-1 with TRBJ1-2. Germline V gives CDR1 SGHRS, CDR2 YFSETQ. The CDR3 loop spans 12 amino acids. This CDR3 is CASSLGGYGYTF.

This sequence joins TRBV27 and TRBJ1-1. Germline assignment: CDR1 MNHEY and CDR2 SMNVEV (reference sequence). The length of the CDR3 is 13 residues. CDR3 loop: CASSLHSRAEAFF.

This clonotype registers medium-sized by frequency. This chain links TRBV10-3 with TRBJ2-3; TCRdb designates TRBD2, a call that cannot be tested without DNA. The V gene's germline CDR1 is ENHRY and CDR2 SYGVKD. This CDR3 region has 15 residues. The CDR3 loop reads CAITSGALEVDTQYF.

This clonotype counts as medium-sized (0.01 to 0.1%) by frequency. This sequence joins TRBV28 and TRBJ1-5. CDR3 size: 16 residues. Germline lookup yields CDR1 MDHEN and CDR2 SYDVKM. Here the CDR3 reads CASSSKAGFGNQPQHF.

The CDR3 region is CASRPGTTPWDTQYF. The chain is built from TRBV19 and TRBJ2-3; TCRdb outputs TRBD2, but without DNA this stays unchecked. The CDR3 loop spans 15 amino acids. Germline CDR1 is LNHDA and CDR2 is SQIVND (reference sequence).

The J gene is TRBJ2-1, the V gene TRBV9; TCRdb calls TRBD2, which cannot be checked without DNA. CDR3 length equals 16 residues. CDR1 is SGDLS and CDR2 is YYNGEE in the germline V gene. The CDR3 reads CASSSPPGLAGNEQFF.

The gene calls are TRBV5-1 and TRBJ2-7; the TCRdb D gene call, TRBD2, has no DNA to confirm it. The CDR3 runs to 18 residues. CDR1 and CDR2 (germline): SGHRS, YFSETQ. CDR3 in amino acids: CASSLEASLAGAVAEQYF.

The chain employs TRBV27 and TRBJ2-7; there is no DNA to check the TCRdb D call of TRBD2. The germline CDR1 and CDR2 sequences are MNHEY and SMNVEV (reference sequence). CDR3 length: 18 amino acids. The CDR3: CASSSPGLAGGIYYEQYF.

In terms of frequency, this clonotype is medium-sized. The rearrangement joins TRBV28 to TRBJ1-2. CDR3 length: 17 residues. Germline lookup yields CDR1 MDHEN and CDR2 SYDVKM. The CDR3 spells CASSLWAATGSNYGYTF.

According to its frequency, this clonotype is medium-sized (0.01 to 0.1%). The chain joins TRBV29-1 to TRBJ2-5; TCRdb proposes TRBD1, but this gene call is untestable without DNA. The CDR3 runs to 15 residues. Germline V gene lookup returns CDR1 SQVTM and CDR2 ANQGSEA. CDR3 loop: CSVGARDRPQETQYF.

The chain combines TRBV2 with TRBJ2-3. CDR3 length: 15 residues. Germline values: CDR1 SNHLY, CDR2 FYNNEI. This chain's CDR3 is CASSGEAASTDTQYF.